These T cell receptor beta chains were read from a single sample in a study of blood T cell repertoires in COVID-19. Sequencing was performed with immunoSEQ multiplex PCR; in TCRdb, only in-frame clones are kept and a portion is missing. The repertoire has some 56,000 clones, 81% of them found once; the top ten carry around 30%. The sequencing sample was made of peripheral blood. Every receptor here comes from a woman of 80 years or more with active or convalescent COVID-19. The CDR3 runs from the conserved cysteine through the conserved F or W. The D gene is left open where the match is weak. Clone size, where shown, is once, few, many, or a class for clones that have expanded.

cdr3_nt	cdr3_aa	d_call	clone_size	v_call	j_call
TGTGCCAGCAGTCTTGCGGGGGGGACGGAGACCCAGTACTTC	CASSLAGGTETQYF	TRBD2	once	TRBV6-2/TRBV6-3	TRBJ2-5
TGTGCCAGTAGTATTGGGGGGGGCTCCTACGAGCAGTACTTC	CASSIGGGSYEQYF	TRBD2	NA	TRBV19	TRBJ2-7
TGTGCCAGCAGTGGAGGGAAACCTAATGAAAAACTGTTTTTT	CASSGGKPNEKLFF	NA	NA	TRBV2	TRBJ1-4
TGTGCCAGCAGTTCTTGGCCAAACACTGAAGCTTTCTTT	CASSSWPNTEAFF	NA	NA	TRBV6-2/TRBV6-3	TRBJ1-1
TGTGCCAGCAAAGGCCAGGCGTTGAACACTGAAGCTTTCTTT	CASKGQALNTEAFF	NA	NA	TRBV6-4	TRBJ1-1
TGTGCCAGCAGTGCAGGGACACCAACTACCAACACCTTC	CASSAGTPTTNTF	NA	NA	TRBV12-3/TRBV12-4	TRBJ1-2
TGCGCCAGCAGCCAAGGGGAGGGGGAGGCCGCTAGGCTTTTCGCCTTC	CASSQGEGEAARLFAF	NA	NA	TRBV4-1	TRBJ1-2
TGCGCCAGCAGCCAAGATACAGCCTACACCGGGGAGCTGTTTTTT	CASSQDTAYTGELFF	NA	once	TRBV4-3	TRBJ2-2
TGTGCCAGCAGCTTAGTGACGGGGTACACTGAAGCTTTCTTT	CASSLVTGYTEAFF	NA	NA	TRBV7-9	TRBJ1-1
TGTGCCAGCAGCTTCTTCGCAATGGAGAACACCATATATTTT	CASSFFAMENTIYF	NA	NA	TRBV7-9	TRBJ1-3
TGTGCCAGCTCACAGGGGAGACAGGGAAGCACTGAAGCTTTCTTT	CASSQGRQGSTEAFF	TRBD1	NA	TRBV18	TRBJ1-1
TGTGCCAGCAGCTTAGCGTCGACTAGCGGTACCGGGGAGCTGTTTTTT	CASSLASTSGTGELFF	TRBD2	NA	TRBV7-6	TRBJ2-2
TGTGCCAGCAGTTCACCGGGACAGGGCACAGATACGCAGTATTTT	CASSSPGQGTDTQYF	TRBD1	NA	TRBV28	TRBJ2-3
TGTGCCAGCAGTGCGCTCGGGTTGGTCAATGAAAAACTGTTTTTT	CASSALGLVNEKLFF	NA	NA	TRBV2	TRBJ1-4
TGCGCCAGCAGCCAAGAGCTAGCGGCTAGCACAGATACGCAGTATTTT	CASSQELAASTDTQYF	TRBD2	few	TRBV4-3	TRBJ2-3
TGTGCCAGCAGGCCGACATTCAACTATGGCTACACCTTC	CASRPTFNYGYTF	NA	NA	TRBV5-6	TRBJ1-2
TGTGCCAGCAGTCCCTCGAATGAAAAACTGTTTTTT	CASSPSNEKLFF	NA	few	TRBV28	TRBJ1-4
TGTGCCAGCAGTCATCCGGGACTAGCGGGGGTTACTATTACCAAAAACATTCAGTACTTC	CASSHPGLAGVTITKNIQYF	TRBD2	NA	TRBV2	TRBJ2-4